These 3 T cell receptor beta chains share one sample of origin, sequenced in a study of cytomegalovirus exposure and HLA in healthy donors. Amplification used 60 Vbeta primers and 13 Jbeta primers. The table came from immunoSEQ multiplex PCR; TCRdb's copy has only in-frame clones and leaves some out. The data show 150,000 to 200,000 clones, with approximately 80% seen just once and approximately 2% held by the top ten. Sequenced material: PBMCs. The receptor set was obtained from a woman aged 30 to 39 in good health and CMV-seronegative.

The chain combines TRBV7-9 with TRBJ2-4; 7 positions agree with TRBD2. The CDR3 spans 14 residues. Germline V gene lookup returns CDR1 SEHNR and CDR2 FQNEAQ (reference sequence). V shed 5 bases and J 2 bases; nucleotides not matched to a gene: 3. The CDR3 protein is CASSLGTTKNIQYF. The DNA of the CDR3 is TGTGCCAGCAGCCTGGGGACTACCAAAAACATTCAGTACTTC.

The chain links TRBV6-4 to TRBJ1-5, with a weak D call TRBD1 (5 bases). Germline V gene lookup returns CDR1 MRHNA and CDR2 SNTAGT. V dropped 6 bases and J dropped 5 bases, with 17 bases sitting between them. The CDR3 has 15 residues. The CDR3: CASSQPGGGDQPQHF. CDR3 nucleotides: TGTGCCAGCAGCCAACCCGGGGGAGGGGATCAGCCCCAGCATTTT.

The chain couples TRBV4-2 to TRBJ2-2; 11 nucleotides line up with TRBD2. Germline CDR1 LGHNA, CDR2 YNFKEQ. Trimming at V came to 0 bases and at J to 4 bases, leaving 7 bases not matched to a gene. The CDR3 is 18 amino acids. Written as DNA, the CDR3 is TGTGCCAGCAGCCAAGATAATAGCGGGAGGGCCCGCACCGGGGAGCTGTTTTTT. Translation gives CASSQDNSGRARTGELFF.